This paragraph reports one TCR beta chain. The antigen is undetermined. The data were taken from a study of T cell responses to AZD1222 COVID-19 vaccine. Background on the study: Pooling of second doses given at about 4 or about 12 weeks was done.

Whole-study findings and limits: Unmutated variant regions are reportedly the target of nearly half of TCRs that are spike-specific. Seropositive at baseline were only six or seven AZD1222 recipients. Only after the peak T cell response were repertoires sampled.

Sequencing was performed with immunoSEQ multiplex PCR; in TCRdb, only in-frame clones are kept and a portion is missing. Of about 130,000 clones in the sample, approximately 93% were seen once. The source was peripheral blood, collected on day 0 of AZD1222 vaccination. This TCR came from an adult in good health.

CDR3 coding DNA: TGTGCCAGCACTCGGGACAGAGAAAAACTGTTTTTT. It yields the protein CASTRDREKLFF. The chain links TRBV28 to TRBJ1-4, with 7 bases aligning to TRBD1. Losses at the gene ends were 7 bases for V and 8 bases for J; bases not matched to a gene: 4. CDR1 is MDHEN and CDR2 is SYDVKM in the germline V gene. The CDR3 runs to 12 residues. Full variable domain (outside the CDR3, taken from reference TRBV28 and TRBJ1-4): DVKVTQSSRYLVKRTGEKVFLECVQDMDHENMFWYRQDPGLGLRLIYFSYDVKMKEKGDIPEGYSVSREKKERFSLILESASTNQTSMYLCASTRDREKLFFGSGTQLSVL.